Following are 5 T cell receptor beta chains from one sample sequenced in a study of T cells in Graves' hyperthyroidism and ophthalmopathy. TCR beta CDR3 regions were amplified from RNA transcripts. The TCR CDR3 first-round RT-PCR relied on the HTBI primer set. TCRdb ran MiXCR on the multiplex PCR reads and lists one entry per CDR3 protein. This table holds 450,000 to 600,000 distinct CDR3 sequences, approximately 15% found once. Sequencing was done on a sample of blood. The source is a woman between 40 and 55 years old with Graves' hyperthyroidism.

Here the CDR3 reads CSATYSGTYTDTQYF. The DNA for the CDR3 is TGCAGCGCAACATATAGCGGGACCTACACAGATACGCAGTATTTT. The chain carries TRBV29-1 and TRBJ2-3; TRBD2 agrees at 8 bases. The CDR3 has 15 residues. Trimming at V came to 7 bases and at J to 2 bases, leaving 11 bases not matched to a gene. Germline CDR1 and CDR2: SQVTM and ANQGSEA.

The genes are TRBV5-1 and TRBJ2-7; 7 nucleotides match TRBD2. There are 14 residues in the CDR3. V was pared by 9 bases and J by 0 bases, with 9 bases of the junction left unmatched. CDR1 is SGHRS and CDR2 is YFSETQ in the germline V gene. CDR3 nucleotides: TGCGCCACGAAATGGCGGGAGTCCTCCTACGAGCAGTACTTC. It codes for CATKWRESSYEQYF.

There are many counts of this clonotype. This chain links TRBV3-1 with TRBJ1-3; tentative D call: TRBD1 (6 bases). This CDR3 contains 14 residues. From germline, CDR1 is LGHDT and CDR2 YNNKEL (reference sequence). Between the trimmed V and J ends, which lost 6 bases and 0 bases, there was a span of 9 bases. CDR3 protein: CASRGQFSGNTIYF. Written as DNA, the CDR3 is TGTGCCAGCAGAGGACAGTTCTCTGGAAACACCATATATTTT.

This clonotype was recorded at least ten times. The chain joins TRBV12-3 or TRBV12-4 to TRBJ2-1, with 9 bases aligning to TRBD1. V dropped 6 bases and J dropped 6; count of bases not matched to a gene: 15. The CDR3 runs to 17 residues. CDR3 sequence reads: CASSSLGGTGLGNEQFF. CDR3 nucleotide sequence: TGTGCCAGCAGCTCCTTAGGGGGGACAGGGTTAGGCAATGAGCAGTTCTTC.

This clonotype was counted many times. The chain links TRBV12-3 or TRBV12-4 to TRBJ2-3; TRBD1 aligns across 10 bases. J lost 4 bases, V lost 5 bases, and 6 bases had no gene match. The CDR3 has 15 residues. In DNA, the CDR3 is TGTGCCAGCAGTCTTCGGACAGGGGGGGCAGATACGCAGTATTTT. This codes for CASSLRTGGADTQYF.